This T cell receptor (beta chain) is drawn from a study of OX40 agonist ivuxolimab in advanced cancers. General notes on the study: Ivuxolimab was an agonistic, fully human IgG2 monoclonal antibody directed against OX40 (CD134), a costimulatory receptor. Intravenous ivuxolimab was administered to patients every 2 weeks at six dose levels: 0.01, 0.1, 0.3, 1.5, 3 and 10 mg/kg. Of the 50 or so patients in dose escalation, about 19 had hepatocellular carcinoma, some 15 had melanoma, 9 had renal cell carcinoma and 9 had head and neck cancer. A male proportion of 70% to 90% and a mean age of around 60 years, ranging from about 20 to 79, were recorded for the dose-escalation cohort. Prior anti-PD-1, anti-PD-L1 or anti-CTLA-4 therapy was permitted, and 40% of dose-escalation patients had received checkpoint inhibitors. Partial responses occurred in three dose-escalation patients, of whom one had hepatocellular carcinoma and two had cutaneous melanoma. Peripheral TCRbeta sequencing aimed to test whether ivuxolimab altered TCR sequence diversity and caused clonal T-cell expansion. The paper describes the monotherapy dose-escalation part (N of about 47 patients) of the phase I trial of ivuxolimab. Overall study results and their limits: Which antigens the clonally expanded peripheral T cells were specific for was not determined. After ivuxolimab, expanded clones were on average more numerous among CD8+ T cells than among CD4+ T cells. Low levels of normalized T-cell clonal expansion were also seen in some patients who did not respond. Partial responders in the 0.1-3.0 mg/kg groups had among the lowest normalized peripheral clonal expansion, especially among CD8+ T cells. At doses of 0.1 to 3.0 mg/kg, clonal expansion of both CD4+ and CD8+ blood T cells was observed from baseline to week 6.

The CDR3 holds 15 amino acids from the cysteine to the phenylalanine. Only CDR3 DNA is held: 45 bases, read in frame from base 1. The trim is 4 bases for V and 3 bases for J, with a gap of 17 bases between the germline ends. Sequences SGHRS (CDR1) and YFSETQ (CDR2) are obtained from the germline V gene. A word on this clone: Its antigen remains unidentified. No base qualities exist here, and no much larger clone lies one base off it.

To sequence the TCRbeta CDR3 region, genomic DNA was isolated from the sorted cells. The immunoSEQ Assay was used for sequencing of TCRbeta CDR3 regions. The table was pulled from immuneACCESS by TCRdb, which kept in-frame rearrangements only. Such tables lose some clones; where checked, under half of the loss comes from unresolved V genes, and the rest has no known cause. The sample table lists just over 14,000 clones, roughly 89% of them with a count of one. The ten largest clones add up to around a quarter of the sample. Patients with autoimmune disease history or receiving systemic immunosuppression were excluded from the trial. In every dose cohort, peripheral blood was drawn for TCR sequencing at baseline, cycle 4 day 1, and cycle 7 day 1. The samples were drawn from a first-in-human, open-label, multicenter phase I dose-escalation trial of ivuxolimab. Adults with locally advanced or metastatic melanoma, renal cell, hepatocellular, or head and neck squamous cell carcinoma were enrolled in the trial. Before TCR sequencing, CD4+ T cells and CD8+ T cells from peripheral blood were sorted into separate populations.

The sequence came from an adult with an advanced solid tumor such as melanoma, head and neck, liver or kidney cancer. The rearrangement combines TRBV5-1 with TRBJ2-7, with a weak D call of TRBD2 (5 bases match). Source: CD4+ or CD8+ T cells sorted from blood, taken in a trial of the OX40 agonist ivuxolimab. The CDR3 amino acid sequence is: CASSASRTGDYEQYF. Read as DNA, the sequence is TGCGCCAGCAGCGCCTCCCGAACCGGGGACTACGAGCAGTACTTC.